Below, 7 T cell receptor beta chains from the same sample are listed, as sequenced in a study of Ad26.COV2.S vaccination and SARS-CoV-2 variants. Documented treatment: about 20 received Ad26.COV2.S at low or high dose, single or two shots; about 5 received placebo; per-sample allocation not given. All samples were drawn on day 63, counting from the first vaccine or placebo injection. Some clones are missing from TCRdb's copy, which holds only in-frame ones; the method was immunoSEQ multiplex PCR. The sample contains about 370,000 clones, about 88% of which appear only once. The specimen was peripheral blood, collected in a trial of Ad26.COV2.S vaccine versus placebo. The receptors here all came from a person aged 18-65 years who received the Ad26.COV2.S COVID-19 vaccine or a placebo.

V and J are TRBV4-3 and TRBJ2-7; TRBD1 matches 7 bases. Germline CDR1 is LGHNA and CDR2 is YSLEER. CDR3 size: 15 residues. Germline trimming cut 1 base from V and 6 bases from J; bases unmatched to any gene: 9. The CDR3, as DNA: TGCGCCAGCAGCCAAGGTCCCGGGACAGTCTCCGAGCAGTACTTC. It codes for CASSQGPGTVSEQYF.

This clone occurred once. The J gene is TRBJ1-2, the V gene TRBV19; no clear D gene. V lost 1 base, J lost 1 base, and 19 bases lay in between. Germline V gene data show CDR1 as LNHDA and CDR2 as SQIVND (reference sequence). This CDR3 region has 18 residues. The CDR3 protein is CASSIAVRTLMDNYGYTF. CDR3 DNA sequence: TGTGCCAGTAGTATAGCCGTACGAACCCTCATGGATAACTATGGCTACACCTTC.

This clone was recorded at least ten times. This chain joins TRBV18 and TRBJ2-5; 7 nucleotides match TRBD1. Per the germline V gene, CDR1 is KGHSH and CDR2 is LQKENI. The CDR3 consists of 14 residues. Unmatched junction bases numbered 3, after V lost 0 bases and J lost 5 bases. CDR3 nucleotide sequence: TGTGCCAGCTCACCACCCGGGACAGAGGAGACCCAGTACTTC. This sequence encodes CASSPPGTEETQYF.

This chain connects TRBV25-1 to TRBJ1-2, with TRBD1 matching 10 bases. Per the germline V gene, CDR1 is MGHDK and CDR2 is SYGVNS. V lost 6 bases to trimming and J lost 7 bases; unmatched junction nucleotides: 8. This CDR3 is built from 14 residues. CDR3: CASSRMDRGFGYTF. In nucleotides, the CDR3 is TGTGCCAGCAGCCGCATGGACAGGGGGTTTGGCTACACCTTC.

The J gene is TRBJ2-6, the V gene TRBV5-1; D not certain. The CDR3 spans 18 residues. Germline V gene sequence: CDR1 SGHRS, CDR2 YFSETQ. Trimming removed 5 bases at V and 0 bases at J, with 18 bases between. CDR3 loop: CASRGTSETGSGANVLTF. CDR3 in DNA: TGCGCCAGCAGGGGCACGTCGGAGACTGGCTCTGGGGCCAACGTCCTGACTTTC.

The chain has TRBV19 and TRBJ1-5; 8 positions match TRBD1. After removal of 5 bases from V and 4 bases from J, the junction contained 4 bases not matched to a gene. The CDR3 runs to 14 residues. Germline-derived CDR1 and CDR2 are LNHDA and SQIVND (reference sequence). CDR3 protein: CASSPRGHNQPQHF. In nucleotides, the CDR3 is TGTGCCAGTAGTCCCAGGGGGCATAATCAGCCCCAGCATTTT. Full variable domain (remainder filled in from reference TRBV19 and TRBJ1-5): DGGITQSPKYLFRKEGQNVTLSCEQNLNHDAMYWYRQDPGQGLRLIYYSQIVNDFQKGDIAEGYSVSREKKESFPLTVTSAQKNPTAFYLCASSPRGHNQPQHFGDGTRLSIL.

V usage is TRBV7-6 and J usage is TRBJ2-7; 7 bases agree with TRBD1. Germline-derived CDR1 and CDR2 are SGHVS and FNYEAQ. The V segment lost 5 bases and the J segment 1 base; nucleotides outside the gene matches: 5. The CDR3 consists of 14 residues. The CDR3 loop is CASSRNRGSYEQYF. CDR3 in DNA: TGTGCCAGCAGCCGTAACAGGGGTTCCTACGAGCAGTACTTC.